What follows are 27 T cell receptor beta chains derived from one specimen sequenced in a study of T cell clones after liver transplantation. Some clones are missing from TCRdb's copy, which holds only in-frame ones; the method was immunoSEQ multiplex PCR. Among 55,000 to 75,000 clones listed, 70% to 80% were seen once. Here the sequenced sample was CD4+ T cells from blood, taken at the approximately 16-month timepoint. These receptors were obtained from a human patient who received a liver transplant. Some T cells may possibly be graft donor cells.

The rearrangement joins TRBV5-1 to TRBJ2-2; 9 bases agree with TRBD1. The ends lost 0 bases at V and 7 bases at J; junction bases unmatched: 7. Germline lookup yields CDR1 SGHRS and CDR2 YFSETQ. The CDR3 is made up of 16 amino acids. The CDR3: CASSLDRGQGHGELFF. The CDR3 coding sequence is TGCGCCAGCAGCTTGGACCGGGGACAGGGTCACGGGGAGCTGTTTTTT.

The chain recombines TRBV11-1 with TRBJ2-5; no definite D call. Germline CDR1 is SGHAT and CDR2 is FQDESV (reference sequence). The CDR3 extends over 12 amino acids. V lost 5 bases and J lost 5, with 9 bases in between. CDR3 region: CASSPESETQYF. The DNA for the CDR3 is TGTGCCAGCAGCCCCGAATCTGAGACCCAGTACTTC.

This chain uses TRBV5-1 with TRBJ2-7; weak D call: TRBD2 (5 bases). CDR3 length: 16 residues. Germline CDR1 SGHRS, CDR2 YFSETQ. Trimming stripped 7 bases from V and 2 bases from J, with 22 bases between. The CDR3 reads CASPDPRRTETYEQYF. The CDR3 bases are TGCGCCAGCCCCGATCCACGGAGGACGGAAACCTACGAGCAGTACTTC.

The V and J genes are TRBV12-2 and TRBJ2-4; the D call of TRBD1 is as the table states it, not checked on the DNA. TRBV12-2 is noted as a pseudogene. This CDR3 is built from 15 residues. The CDR3 here is CASRLTDPRVNIQYF. The CDR3 DNA follows: TGTGCAAGTCGCTTAACCGACCCCAGGGTTAACATTCAGTACTTC.

This clone was picked up a small number of times. This chain connects TRBV28 to TRBJ1-6, with 8 bases lining up with TRBD1. The CDR3 covers 14 residues. Germline-derived CDR1 and CDR2 are MDHEN and SYDVKM. Germline trimming cut 4 bases from V and 8 bases from J; bases unmatched to any gene: 4. The CDR3 sequence is CASSYGQGYSPLHF. The CDR3 bases are TGTGCCAGCAGTTATGGACAGGGCTATTCACCCCTCCACTTT.

This rearrangement joins TRBV19 to TRBJ2-2, with 8 bases matching TRBD1. The germline V gene encodes CDR1 LNHDA and CDR2 SQIVND (reference sequence). The CDR3 length is 17 residues. V dropped 3 bases and J dropped 4; count of bases not matched to a gene: 10. Here the CDR3 reads CASSIHGQGRGTGELFF. The CDR3 nucleotides are TGTGCCAGTAGTATCCACGGACAGGGAAGGGGCACCGGGGAGCTGTTTTTT.

The chain's CDR3 is CASSPKPPGELFF. DNA for the CDR3: TGTGCCAGCAGTCCTAAACCCCCCGGGGAGCTGTTTTTT. The chain uses TRBV11-2 and TRBJ2-2; D is uncertain. V gave up 6 bases and J gave up 6 bases, with 11 bases separating them. Looked up from germline, CDR1 is SGHAT and CDR2 is FQNNGV. The CDR3 contains 13 residues.

This sequence joins TRBV11-2 and TRBJ1-1; D might be TRBD1 (5 bases). The V gene lost 2 bases and the J gene lost 8 bases, with 9 bases spanning the gap. Germline V gene sequence: CDR1 SGHAT, CDR2 FQNNGV. The length of the CDR3 is 12 residues. As DNA, the CDR3 is TGTGCCAGCAGCTTATTGCGGACAGAAGCTTTCTTT. It is translated as CASSLLRTEAFF.

The chain carries TRBV10-2 and TRBJ2-7; D is ambiguous. The germline V gene has CDR1 WSHSY and CDR2 SAAADI. The CDR3 is made up of 12 amino acids. V was shortened by 2 bases and J by 3 bases, with 5 bases between the two germline ends. The CDR3 DNA sequence: TGCGCCAGCAGTGAGCGAGGCTACGAGCAGTACGTC. Residues: CASSERGYEQYV.

A few counts support this clone. V and J are TRBV6-1 and TRBJ1-2, with 9 bases that match TRBD1. Germline values: CDR1 MNHNS, CDR2 SASEGT. The CDR3 contains 15 residues. With 7 bases clipped from V and 6 bases from J, the junction kept 12 bases outside the gene matches. The CDR3 spells CASNPDRGPYDGYTF. In DNA, the CDR3 is TGTGCCAGCAACCCGGACAGGGGCCCGTATGATGGCTACACCTTC.

CDR3 amino acids: CASSLSEEQYF. CDR3 coding DNA: TGTGCCAGCAGCCTATCCGAGGAGCAGTACTTC. V is TRBV7-2 and J is TRBJ2-7; D is unclear. The CDR3 length is 11 residues. Trimming removed 5 bases from V and 7 bases from J, with 9 bases in between. Germline V gene lookup returns CDR1 SGHTA and CDR2 FQGNSA.

The V gene is TRBV30, the J gene TRBJ1-6, with TRBD1 matching 7 bases. J lost 6 bases, V lost 3 bases, and 5 bases had no gene match. The germline V gene has CDR1 GTSNPN and CDR2 SVGIG (reference sequence). The length of the CDR3 is 14 residues. CDR3 amino acids: CAWRGDSLNSPLHF. The DNA of the CDR3 is TGTGCCTGGAGAGGGGACAGCCTTAATTCACCCCTCCACTTT.

The chain recombines TRBV6-1 with TRBJ2-6; D uncertain. CDR1 and CDR2 (germline): MNHNS, SASEGT. Deletions cut 8 bases from V and 0 bases from J, with 5 bases between. CDR3 length: 13 amino acids. In DNA, the CDR3 is TGTGCCAGCGGGGTCTCTGGGGCCAACGTCCTGACTTTC. Residues: CASGVSGANVLTF.

This clone has just a few counts. The chain recombines TRBV6-5 with TRBJ2-2; D is perhaps TRBD1 (5 bases). The CDR3 runs to 16 residues. V lost 3 bases and J 4 bases, leaving 15 bases between the germline ends. Looked up from germline, CDR1 is MNHEY and CDR2 is SVGAGI. CDR3 sequence (DNA): TGTGCCAGCAGTTATGGGGCAGTGGAACCCACCGGGGAGCTGTTTTTT. This gives the protein CASSYGAVEPTGELFF.

The chain is built from TRBV6-1 and TRBJ2-1, with D possibly matching TRBD1 (6 bases). CDR1 is MNHNS and CDR2 is SASEGT in the germline V gene. Trimming left V 10 bases short and J 4 bases short, with 11 bases between. CDR3 size: 12 residues. As DNA, the CDR3 is TGTGCCATCCTGGACAGATACAATGAGCAGTTCTTC. Residues: CAILDRYNEQFF.

The chain couples TRBV7-9 to TRBJ2-7, with TRBD1 matching over 9 bases. In germline, CDR1 is SEHNR, CDR2 FQNEAQ (reference sequence). The ends lost 4 bases at V and 5 bases at J; junction bases unmatched: 6. The CDR3 has 14 amino acids. The CDR3 DNA reads as TGTGCCAGCAGCTGGGGACAGGGCGCCGACGAGCAGTACTTC. The encoded protein is CASSWGQGADEQYF.

The chain recombines TRBV4-1 with TRBJ2-7; D possibly matches TRBD1 or TRBD2 (6 bases each). The CDR3 totals 15 residues. The V gene lost 4 bases and the J gene lost 3 bases, with 16 bases spanning the gap. Germline CDR1 reads MGHRA; CDR2 reads YSYEKL. CDR3 loop: CASSPQEGGHYEQYF. The CDR3 nucleotides read TGCGCCAGCAGCCCCCAAGAGGGGGGCCACTACGAGCAGTACTTC.

This clone was found once. The V and J genes are TRBV9 and TRBJ2-3, with TRBD1 matching over 7 bases. This CDR3 comprises 15 residues. CDR1 is SGDLS, CDR2 YYNGEE, per germline. The V gene end was trimmed by 0 bases and the J gene end by 0 bases; junction bases not matched to a gene: 1. The CDR3 region has the DNA TGTGCCAGCAGCGTAGGGGGACAGAGCACAGATACGCAGTATTTT. It encodes CASSVGGQSTDTQYF.

V and J are TRBV7-2 and TRBJ2-1; 9 bases fit TRBD1. CDR1 and CDR2 from the germline V gene are SGHTA and FQGNSA. This CDR3 comprises 13 residues. With 4 bases clipped from V and 7 bases from J, the junction kept 2 bases outside the gene matches. The CDR3 protein is CASSSDRGNEQFF. The CDR3 region has the DNA TGTGCCAGCAGCTCTGACAGGGGGAATGAGCAGTTCTTC.

This clone showed up just a few times. The rearrangement uses TRBV5-1 and TRBJ2-7; D may be TRBD1 (5 bases). The CDR3 sequence is 13 residues long. Germline CDR1 is SGHRS and CDR2 is YFSETQ. Trimming took 2 bases from V and 5 from J, leaving 11 bases between them. For the CDR3, the DNA is TGCGCCAGCAGCTTCCTCAGGGTGGACGAGCAGTACTTC. Residues: CASSFLRVDEQYF.

The rearrangement links TRBV7-9 to TRBJ1-1; D remains ambiguous. This CDR3 contains 13 residues. Trimming took off 6 bases at V and 1 base at J, with 9 bases between the two ends. Per the germline V gene, CDR1 is SEHNR and CDR2 is FQNEAQ (reference sequence). The CDR3 coding sequence is TGTGCCAGCAGTAGTTTCGAGAACACTGAAGCTTTCTTT. Protein product: CASSSFENTEAFF.

The rearrangement joins TRBV5-8 to TRBJ1-5, with a tentative D call TRBD1 (6 bases). V was pared by 0 bases and J by 1 base, with 14 bases between. This CDR3 contains 17 residues. Germline CDR1 reads SGHTS; CDR2 reads YDEGEE. The CDR3 loop is CASSLAGGIQSNQPQHF. The CDR3 bases are TGTGCCAGCAGCTTGGCGGGGGGCATCCAGAGCAATCAGCCCCAGCATTTT.

This chain's CDR3 is CASSLQPAGAQETQYF. CDR3 DNA sequence: TGCGCCAGCAGCTTGCAGCCAGCGGGGGCGCAAGAGACCCAGTACTTC. This rearrangement joins TRBV5-1 to TRBJ2-5; 8 bases align to TRBD2. With V trimmed by 1 base and J by 2 bases, 7 bases remained unmatched. Germline CDR1 SGHRS, CDR2 YFSETQ. CDR3 length: 16 amino acids.

The chain employs TRBV27 and TRBJ2-3, with D tentatively TRBD2 (6 bases). With 3 bases removed from V and 2 bases from J, the gap between germline ends came to 18 bases. In germline, CDR1 is MNHEY, CDR2 SMNVEV (reference sequence). The CDR3 totals 17 residues. This CDR3 reads CASSLRGSLSLTDTQYF. CDR3 coding DNA: TGTGCCAGCAGTTTGCGGGGCAGCCTTAGCCTCACAGATACGCAGTATTTT.

This sequence joins TRBV11-1 and TRBJ2-6, with 10 bases fitting TRBD1. With V trimmed by 5 bases and J by 11 bases, 12 bases remained unmatched. The germline V gene has CDR1 SGHAT and CDR2 FQDESV (reference sequence). The CDR3 has 16 amino acids. The CDR3 protein is CASSRRGGQGYDVLTF. In DNA, the CDR3 is TGTGCCAGCAGCCGCCGAGGGGGACAGGGGTATGACGTCCTGACTTTC. Filled out from reference TRBV11-1 and TRBJ2-6, the complete variable domain reads EAEVAQSPRYKITEKSQAVAFWCDPISGHATLYWYRQILGQGPELLVQFQDESVVDDSQLPKDRFSAERLKGVDSTLKIQPAELGDSAMYLCASSRRGGQGYDVLTFGAGSRLTVL.

The chain recombines TRBV19 with TRBJ2-1, with 7 bases matching TRBD1. This CDR3 is 16 amino acids long. Germline V gene lookup returns CDR1 LNHDA and CDR2 SQIVND (reference sequence). V lost 6 bases, J lost 5 bases, and 13 bases stayed unmatched. The CDR3 loop reads CASSPSVGTVDNEQFF. As DNA, the CDR3 is TGTGCCAGTAGCCCCTCCGTAGGGACAGTAGACAATGAGCAGTTCTTC.

The V gene is TRBV6-6, the J gene TRBJ2-1; 9 bases agree with TRBD1. V trimming: 0 bases; J trimming: 5 bases; junction bases outside the gene matches: 5. This CDR3 contains 16 residues. Germline V lookup: CDR1 MNHNY, CDR2 SVGAGI (reference sequence). This chain's CDR3 is CASSYSRQGVHNEQFF. CDR3 DNA sequence: TGTGCCAGCAGTTACTCGAGACAGGGGGTCCACAATGAGCAGTTCTTC.